This TCR beta chain was sequenced for a study of blood T cell repertoires in COVID-19 (dated by TCRdb to 2020 to 2021). About the investigation overall: The collaborator samples originated in the United States, Italy and Spain and spanned the acute and convalescent phases of COVID-19. The prospective study material was composed of cDNA or gDNA derived from T cells, B-cell-depleted T cells, or PBMCs. Deeply sampled blood TCRbeta repertoires from subjects exposed to, actively infected with, or recovered from COVID-19 were included in the dataset. The repertoires were released in a freely available public database intended as a resource for research on the immune response to SARS-CoV-2. The samples were drawn from the first 160 participants of the ongoing ImmuneRACE study and from under 1,500 subjects provided by 6 global collaborators. Sample metadata almost always included a de-identified subject ID, COVID-19 status, age in years and sex. Where available, HLA class I and class II types were taken from metadata supplied by the sample provider and were not determined by assay-based typing.

Each collaborating institution followed its own protocols to collect whole blood in K2EDTA tubes. Collaborator samples were shipped for TCRbeta analysis as frozen whole blood, isolated PBMCs, or DNA extracted from either sample type. On the study overall, not on this receptor specifically: The amount of clinical and demographic metadata varied by source and participant and was provided uncurated.

TCRbeta CDR3 regions were amplified from genomic DNA using the immunoSEQ Assay, a bias-controlled multiplex PCR. Under the source paper's analysis protocol: Within the assay, amplification of reference gene primers was used to estimate how many nucleated cells each sample contained. To quantify the absolute abundance of each unique TCRbeta CDR3 rearrangement, sequence reads were collapsed and filtered. For each sample, productive Simpson clonality was calculated by taking the square root of Simpson's diversity index across productive rearrangements. Not all clones reach the TCRdb copy of this immuneACCESS table, which keeps in-frame sequences only. Checked studies attribute under half of the gap to unresolved V genes and leave the rest unexplained. That table supplies the V and J calls and clone size; D and trimming were determined from the DNA. Counted in this sample were around 98,000 clones; 70% to 80% of them appeared once. Roughly 24% of the sample rests with the top ten.

Comment on this clone: Its antigen is unknown. Base qualities were left out, and no much larger clone turns up one base away.

The clonotype originates from a man aged 70 or older with acute or convalescent COVID-19. The sequenced sample was peripheral blood.

CDR3 sequence: CASSLGMGRGGAETQYF. The base sequence is TGTGCCAGCAGCTTAGGAATGGGAAGGGGGGGCGCGGAGACCCAGTACTTC. The chain links TRBV11-3 with TRBJ2-5; the D gene is possibly TRBD2, with 7 bases matching. Taken from the germline V gene, the CDR1 and CDR2 loops are SGHNT and YENEEA. The CDR3 contains 17 residues, cysteine and phenylalanine counted. This entry keeps only the CDR3 DNA: 51 bases, framed from base 1. A distance of 20 bases separates the germline ends of V and J, which lose 1 base and 5 bases respectively.